These 5 T cell receptor beta chains were all obtained from the same sample, sequenced in a study of blood T cell repertoires in COVID-19. Profiling relied on immunoSEQ multiplex PCR, and the TCRdb table lists in-frame clones only, not all of them. Of under 250,000 clones listed, approximately 80% were seen once; the top ten hold 6% to 7%. Sequences were obtained from peripheral blood. These receptors were obtained from a woman aged 55 to 70 with active or convalescent COVID-19.

This clone was observed a single time. V and J are TRBV30 and TRBJ2-3; D call uncertain. CDR1 is GTSNPN and CDR2 is SVGIG in the germline V gene (reference sequence). Trimming pared 2 bases from V and 8 bases from J, leaving 17 bases between. The CDR3 runs 14 residues. The chain's CDR3 is CAWSYRRQALTQYF. The CDR3, as DNA: TGTGCCTGGAGTTACCGGCGCCAGGCCCTTACGCAGTATTTT.

The sample holds a few counts of this clone. This chain uses TRBV20-1 with TRBJ1-5; no firm D call. The V gene's germline CDR1 is DFQATT and CDR2 SNEGSKA (reference sequence). Trimming left V 3 bases short and J 5 bases short, with 11 bases between. The CDR3 runs 13 residues. The CDR3 is CSASGRSYQPQHF. The CDR3 region has the DNA TGCAGTGCTAGTGGCAGGTCATATCAGCCCCAGCATTTT.

The genes are TRBV6-6 and TRBJ1-5; a weak D match, TRBD1 (5 bases). The CDR3 contains 14 residues. Germline CDR1 and CDR2: MNHNY and SVGAGI (reference sequence). V dropped 9 bases and J dropped 8 bases, with 20 bases sitting between them. DNA of the CDR3: TGTGCCAGTAAGGACACCCTTGGGTTGGAGCCCCAGCATTTT. The encoded protein is CASKDTLGLEPQHF.

The genes are TRBV5-1 and TRBJ2-5; 10 nucleotides match TRBD2. Germline V gene data show CDR1 as SGHRS and CDR2 as YFSETQ. Trimming took 4 bases from V and 5 from J; bases not matched to a gene: 5. The CDR3 sequence is 14 residues long. In DNA, the CDR3 is TGCGCCAGCAGCCCCCTAGCGGGAGAGGAGACCCAGTACTTC. Its protein product is CASSPLAGEETQYF.

V and J are TRBV7-9 and TRBJ2-2, with TRBD2 identical over 10 bases. Germline V gene lookup returns CDR1 SEHNR and CDR2 FQNEAQ (reference sequence). The CDR3 spans 18 residues. Germline trimming cut 5 bases from V and 5 bases from J; bases unmatched to any gene: 14. The CDR3 protein is CASSPSRGSGRYTGELFF. As DNA, the CDR3 is TGTGCCAGCAGCCCCTCCAGGGGTAGCGGGAGGTATACCGGGGAGCTGTTTTTT. Supplemented by reference TRBV7-9 and TRBJ2-2, the full variable domain reads DTGVSQNPRHKITKRGQNVTFRCDPISEHNRLYWYRQTLGQGPEFLTYFQNEAQLEKSRLLSDRFSAERPKGSFSTLEIQRTEQGDSAMYLCASSPSRGSGRYTGELFFGEGSRLTVL.